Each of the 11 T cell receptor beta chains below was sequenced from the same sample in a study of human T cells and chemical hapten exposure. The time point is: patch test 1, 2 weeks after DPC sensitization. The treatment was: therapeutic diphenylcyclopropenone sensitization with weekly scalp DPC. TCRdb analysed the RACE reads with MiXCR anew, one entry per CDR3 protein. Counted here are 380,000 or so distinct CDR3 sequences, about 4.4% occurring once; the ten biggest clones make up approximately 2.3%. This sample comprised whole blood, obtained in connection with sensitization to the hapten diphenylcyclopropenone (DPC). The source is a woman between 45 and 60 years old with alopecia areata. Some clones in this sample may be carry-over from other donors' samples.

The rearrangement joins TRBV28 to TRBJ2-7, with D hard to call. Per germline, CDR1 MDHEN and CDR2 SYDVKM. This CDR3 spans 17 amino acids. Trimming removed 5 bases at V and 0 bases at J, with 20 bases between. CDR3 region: CASSPSRAGPSSYEQYF. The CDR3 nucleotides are TGTGCCAGCAGTCCCTCTCGGGCAGGTCCGAGCTCCTACGAGCAGTACTTC.

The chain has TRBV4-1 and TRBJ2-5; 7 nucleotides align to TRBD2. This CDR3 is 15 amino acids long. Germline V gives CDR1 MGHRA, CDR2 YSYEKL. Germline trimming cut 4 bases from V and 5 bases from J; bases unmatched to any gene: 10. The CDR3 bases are TGCGCCAGCAGCCCACGGGGAAATAGCGGGGAGACCCAGTACTTC. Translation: CASSPRGNSGETQYF.

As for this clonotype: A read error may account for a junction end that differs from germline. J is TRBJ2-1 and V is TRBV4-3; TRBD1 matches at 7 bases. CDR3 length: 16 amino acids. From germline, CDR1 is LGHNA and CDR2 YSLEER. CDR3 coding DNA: TGCGCCAGCAGCCACACCGGGACAGATCTTTACAATGAGCAGCTCTTC. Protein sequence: CASSHTGTDLYNEQLF.

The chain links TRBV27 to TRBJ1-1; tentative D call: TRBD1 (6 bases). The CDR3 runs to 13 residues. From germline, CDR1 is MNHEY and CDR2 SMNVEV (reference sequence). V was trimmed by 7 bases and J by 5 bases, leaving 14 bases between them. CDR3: CASIERGLTEAFF. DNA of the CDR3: TGTGCCAGCATTGAGAGGGGGTTGACTGAAGCTTTCTTT.

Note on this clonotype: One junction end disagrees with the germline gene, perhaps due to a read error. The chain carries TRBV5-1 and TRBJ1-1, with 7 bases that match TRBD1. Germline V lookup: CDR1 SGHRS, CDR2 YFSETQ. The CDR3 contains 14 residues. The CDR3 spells CVSSLNRGNTEAFF. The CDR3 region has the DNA TGCGTCAGCAGCTTGAACAGGGGGAACACTGAAGCTTTCTTT.

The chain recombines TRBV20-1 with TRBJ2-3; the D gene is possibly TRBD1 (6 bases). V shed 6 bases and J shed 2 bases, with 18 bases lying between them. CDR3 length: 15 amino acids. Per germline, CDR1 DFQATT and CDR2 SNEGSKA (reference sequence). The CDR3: CSAAQGSIYTDTQYF. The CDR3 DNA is TGCAGTGCCGCACAGGGCTCCATCTACACAGATACGCAGTATTTT.

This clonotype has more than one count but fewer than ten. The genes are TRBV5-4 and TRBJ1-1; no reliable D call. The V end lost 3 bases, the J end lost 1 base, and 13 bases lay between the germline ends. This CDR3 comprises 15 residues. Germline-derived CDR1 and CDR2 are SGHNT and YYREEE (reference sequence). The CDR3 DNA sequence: TGTGCCAGCAGCTCGGGGAAGGCAGCGAACACTGAAGCTTTCTTT. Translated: CASSSGKAANTEAFF. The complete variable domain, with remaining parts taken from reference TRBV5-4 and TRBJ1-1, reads ETGVTQSPTHLIKTRGQQVTLRCSSQSGHNTVSWYQQALGQGPQFIFQYYREEENGRGNFPPRFSGLQFPNYSSELNVNALELDDSALYLCASSSGKAANTEAFFGQGTRLTVV.

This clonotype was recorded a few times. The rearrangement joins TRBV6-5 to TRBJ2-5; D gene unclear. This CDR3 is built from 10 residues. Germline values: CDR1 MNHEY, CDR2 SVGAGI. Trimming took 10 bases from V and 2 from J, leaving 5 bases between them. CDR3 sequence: CATGQETQYF. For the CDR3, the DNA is TGTGCCACAGGTCAAGAGACCCAGTACTTC.

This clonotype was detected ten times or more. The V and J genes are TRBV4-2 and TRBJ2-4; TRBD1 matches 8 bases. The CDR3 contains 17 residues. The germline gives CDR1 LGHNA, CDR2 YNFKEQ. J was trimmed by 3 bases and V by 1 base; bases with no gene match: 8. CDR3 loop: CASSQVLQGGGKNIQYF. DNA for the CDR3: TGTGCCAGCAGCCAAGTATTACAGGGGGGTGGCAAAAACATTCAGTACTTC.

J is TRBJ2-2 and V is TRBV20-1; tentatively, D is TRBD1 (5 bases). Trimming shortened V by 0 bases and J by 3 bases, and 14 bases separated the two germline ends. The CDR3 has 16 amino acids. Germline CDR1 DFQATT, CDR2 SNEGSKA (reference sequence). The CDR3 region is CSARDGQGKDTGELFF. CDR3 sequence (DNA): TGCAGTGCTAGAGATGGGCAGGGTAAAGACACCGGGGAGCTGTTTTTT.

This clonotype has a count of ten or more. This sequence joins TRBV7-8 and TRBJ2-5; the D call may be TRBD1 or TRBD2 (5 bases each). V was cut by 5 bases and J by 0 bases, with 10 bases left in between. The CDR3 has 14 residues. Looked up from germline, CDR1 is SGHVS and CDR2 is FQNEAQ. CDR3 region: CASSPRDHQETQYF. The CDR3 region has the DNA TGTGCCAGCAGCCCCCGGGACCACCAAGAGACCCAGTACTTC.